A selection of T cell receptor beta chains follows, all from one sample in a study of T cell responses to AZD1222 COVID-19 vaccine. Clones were read by immunoSEQ multiplex PCR, and TCRdb kept only the in-frame ones, dropping some. The data hold 90,000 to 120,000 clones, with around nine tenths observed a single time. The material sequenced was peripheral blood, taken on day 0 of AZD1222 vaccination. Receptor source: an adult in good health. Both conserved end residues are trimmed from each CDR3.

v_call,j_call,cdr3_aa
TRBV13,TRBJ2-2,ASNGGSGELF
TRBV18,TRBJ1-1,ASSPGLNTEAF
TRBV5-1,TRBJ1-2,ASSLALVNYGYT
TRBV7-8,TRBJ1-2,ASSLLNINYGYT
TRBV5-1,TRBJ2-1,ASSLAGGSSYNEQF
TRBV20-1,TRBJ1-2,SAIGRGLT
TRBV5-1,TRBJ1-3,ASSLAGSKGNTIY
TRBV6-2/TRBV6-3,TRBJ1-4,ASSRDGTNEKLF
TRBV6-5,TRBJ1-1,ASRSRGDTEAF
TRBV10-3,TRBJ2-3,AIRLAGGADTQY
TRBV29-1,TRBJ2-5,SVEETGFGTQY
TRBV7-2,TRBJ2-7,ASKVGTDPYYEQY
TRBV13,TRBJ2-6,ASSAGQNLAGANVLT
TRBV10-2,TRBJ2-5,ASRDQGGVRTQY
TRBV7-2,TRBJ1-2,ASSQITGAHT
TRBV5-6,TRBJ2-3,ASSPLDRGSTDTQY
TRBV27,TRBJ1-1,ASSPRPRNTEAF
TRBV7-3,TRBJ2-5,ASSPTGQETQY
TRBV20-1,TRBJ2-5,SAKVGETQY
TRBV27,TRBJ2-7,ASSPITRLAGGLTILYEQY
TRBV7-8,TRBJ1-1,ASSLTGENTEAF
TRBV28,TRBJ2-3,ASSSDGSTDTQY
TRBV10-3,TRBJ2-5,ATGLEETQY
TRBV27,TRBJ2-7,ASSTRRQPYEQY
TRBV5-1,TRBJ2-7,ASSTGTLTYEQY
TRBV7-8,TRBJ2-1,ASSSRTSGGIYYNEQF
TRBV6-5,TRBJ1-1,ASSNAGQGTEAF
TRBV12-3/TRBV12-4,TRBJ1-3,ASSPGQRNTIY
TRBV18,TRBJ2-6,ASSPRTSSGANVLT
TRBV3-1/TRBV3-2,TRBJ2-7,ASSQGPYSYEEQY
TRBV6-6,TRBJ2-7,ASSSQFGVADEQY
TRBV4-1,TRBJ1-4,ASSLGRLEKLF
TRBV6-5,TRBJ1-2,ASQTVNYGYT
TRBV2,TRBJ2-1,ASSELVGTGWNEQF
TRBV6-5,TRBJ1-4,ASSYSRQGLVKLF
TRBV5-1,TRBJ1-1,ASSLSSPTTNTEAF
TRBV2,TRBJ1-6,ASRQGAGNSPLH
TRBV9,TRBJ2-5,ASSPRGGFQETQY
TRBV19,TRBJ1-3,ASRGKVIVDRGSGNTIY
TRBV5-1,TRBJ2-5,ASSLVRGTETQY
TRBV11-2,TRBJ1-6,ASSLSDSYNSPLH
TRBV2,TRBJ2-7,ASSGRVSYEQY
TRBV19,TRBJ1-5,ATTQGNNQPQH
TRBV2,TRBJ2-3,ASKYEGTTDTQY
TRBV11-3,TRBJ1-2,ASSPGGGDSSLGYT
TRBV7-8,TRBJ1-2,ASSQGPAGPGYT
TRBV7-9,TRBJ1-1,ASSLEGQGRAF
TRBV7-7,TRBJ2-1,ASSFGTSGGNEQF
TRBV15,TRBJ2-1,ATSSERGASSYNEQF
TRBV11-2,TRBJ1-6,ASSSTGSGNSPLH
TRBV2,TRBJ2-3,ASSDTGGLGNTDTQY
TRBV10-2,TRBJ2-1,ASSKPGLSSYNEQF